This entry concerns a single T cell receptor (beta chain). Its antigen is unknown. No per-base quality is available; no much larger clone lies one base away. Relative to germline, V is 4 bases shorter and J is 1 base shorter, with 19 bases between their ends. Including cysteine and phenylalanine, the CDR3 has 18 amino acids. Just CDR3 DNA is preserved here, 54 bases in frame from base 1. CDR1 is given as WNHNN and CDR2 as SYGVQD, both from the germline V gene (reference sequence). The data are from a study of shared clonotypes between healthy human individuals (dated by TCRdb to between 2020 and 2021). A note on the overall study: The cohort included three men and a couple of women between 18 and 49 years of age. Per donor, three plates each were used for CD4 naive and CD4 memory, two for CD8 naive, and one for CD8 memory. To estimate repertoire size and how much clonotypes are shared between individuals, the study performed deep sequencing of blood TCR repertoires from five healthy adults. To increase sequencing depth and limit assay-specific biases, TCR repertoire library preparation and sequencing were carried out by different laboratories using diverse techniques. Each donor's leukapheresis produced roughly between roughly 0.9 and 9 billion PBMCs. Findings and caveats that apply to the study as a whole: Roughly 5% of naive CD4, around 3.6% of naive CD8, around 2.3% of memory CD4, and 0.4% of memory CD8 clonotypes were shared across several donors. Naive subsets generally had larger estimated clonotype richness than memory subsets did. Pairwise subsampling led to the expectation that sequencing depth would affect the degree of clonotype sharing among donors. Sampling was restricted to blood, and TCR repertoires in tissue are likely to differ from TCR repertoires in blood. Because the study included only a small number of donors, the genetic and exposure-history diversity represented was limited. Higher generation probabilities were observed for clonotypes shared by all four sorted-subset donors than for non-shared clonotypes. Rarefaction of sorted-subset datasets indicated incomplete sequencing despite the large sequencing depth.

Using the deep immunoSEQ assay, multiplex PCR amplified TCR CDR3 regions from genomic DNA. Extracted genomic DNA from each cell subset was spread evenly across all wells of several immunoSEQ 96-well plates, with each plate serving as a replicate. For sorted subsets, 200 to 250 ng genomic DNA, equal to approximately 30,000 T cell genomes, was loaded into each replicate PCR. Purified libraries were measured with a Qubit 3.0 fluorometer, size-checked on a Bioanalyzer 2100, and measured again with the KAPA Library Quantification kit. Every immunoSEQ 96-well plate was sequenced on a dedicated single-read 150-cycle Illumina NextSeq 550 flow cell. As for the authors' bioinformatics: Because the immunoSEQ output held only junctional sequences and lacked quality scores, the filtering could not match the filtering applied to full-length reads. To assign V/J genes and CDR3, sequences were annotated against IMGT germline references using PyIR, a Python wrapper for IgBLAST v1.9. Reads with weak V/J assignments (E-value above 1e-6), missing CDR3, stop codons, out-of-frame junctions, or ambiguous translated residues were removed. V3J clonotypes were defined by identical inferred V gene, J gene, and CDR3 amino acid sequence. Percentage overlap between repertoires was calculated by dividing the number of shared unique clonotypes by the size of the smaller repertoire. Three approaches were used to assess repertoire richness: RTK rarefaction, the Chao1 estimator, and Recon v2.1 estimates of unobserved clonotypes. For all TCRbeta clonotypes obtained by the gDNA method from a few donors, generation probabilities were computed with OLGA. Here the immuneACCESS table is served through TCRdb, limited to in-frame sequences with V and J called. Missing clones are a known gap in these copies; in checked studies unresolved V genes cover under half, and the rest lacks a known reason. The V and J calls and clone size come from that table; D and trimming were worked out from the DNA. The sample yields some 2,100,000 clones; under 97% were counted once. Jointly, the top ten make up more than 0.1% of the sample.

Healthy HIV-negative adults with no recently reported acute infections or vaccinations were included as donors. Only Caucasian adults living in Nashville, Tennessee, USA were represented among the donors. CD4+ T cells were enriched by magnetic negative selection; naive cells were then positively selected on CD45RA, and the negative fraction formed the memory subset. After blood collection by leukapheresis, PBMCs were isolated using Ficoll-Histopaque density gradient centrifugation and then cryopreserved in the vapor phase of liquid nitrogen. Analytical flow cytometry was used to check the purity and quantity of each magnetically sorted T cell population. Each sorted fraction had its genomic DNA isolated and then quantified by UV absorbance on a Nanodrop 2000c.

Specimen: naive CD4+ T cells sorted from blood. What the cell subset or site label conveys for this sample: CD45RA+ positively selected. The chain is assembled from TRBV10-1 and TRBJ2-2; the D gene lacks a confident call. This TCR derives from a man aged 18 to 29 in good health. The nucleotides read TGCGCCAGCAGTGGAACCCGGCTGTACAGCAAGAACACCGGGGAGCTGTTTTTT. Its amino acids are CASSGTRLYSKNTGELFF.